This T cell receptor beta chain emerged from a study of blood T cell repertoires in COVID-19 (dated by TCRdb to 2020 to 2021). Notes on the research overall: The collaborator samples originated in the United States, Italy and Spain and spanned the acute and convalescent phases of COVID-19. The prospective study material was composed of cDNA or gDNA derived from T cells, B-cell-depleted T cells, or PBMCs. Subjects who had been exposed to COVID-19, were actively infected with it, or had recovered from it provided the deeply sampled blood TCRbeta repertoires that made up the dataset. The repertoires were released in a freely available public database intended as a resource for research on the immune response to SARS-CoV-2. The samples were drawn from the first 160 participants of the ongoing ImmuneRACE study and from 950 to 1,500 subjects provided by 6 global collaborators. Nearly every sample came with metadata listing a de-identified subject ID, COVID-19 status, age in years and sex. HLA class I and class II types, where available, came from metadata supplied by the sample provider rather than from assay-based typing. Study-level results and caveats: How much clinical and demographic metadata was included differed by source and by participant, and the metadata was provided uncurated.

Concerning this clone: No cognate antigen has been identified for it. At one end the junction does not follow the germline gene, possibly because of a read error.

Enrolling through a virtual design, the prospective study's participants ranged in age from about 18 to 89 years and lived across around 25 United States geographic areas. In the prospective study, participants were assigned to cohorts based on the clinical history participants reported in a screening survey and a study questionnaire. Recovered participants in ImmuneRACE Cohort 3 were defined as having two consecutive negative NP/OP PCR tests, clearance from a healthcare professional, or resolution of symptoms. In the prospective study, mobile phlebotomists collected whole blood, serum and a nasopharyngeal or oropharyngeal swab from each participant. Additional blood draws and questionnaires over an approximately two-month period could optionally be provided by prospective study participants. Before DNA extraction, blood samples from the prospective study were shipped at room temperature or frozen.

TCRbeta CDR3 regions were amplified from genomic DNA by means of the immunoSEQ Assay, a bias-controlled multiplex PCR. The original methods were these. The number of nucleated cells in each sample was estimated by amplification of reference gene primers within the assay. To quantify the absolute abundance of each unique TCRbeta CDR3 rearrangement, sequence reads were collapsed and filtered. For each sample, productive Simpson clonality was calculated by taking the square root of Simpson's diversity index across productive rearrangements. Here the immuneACCESS table is served through TCRdb, limited to in-frame sequences with V and J called. Missing clones are a known gap in these copies; in checked studies unresolved V genes cover under half, and the rest lacks a known reason. Clone size and the V and J calls come from that table; the DNA yielded D and trimming. The sample yields fewer than 250,000 clones; roughly 87% were counted once. About 10% of the sample lies in the top ten.

Sequencing was performed on PBMCs or T cells enriched from blood (not recorded which). The clonotype comes from a man aged 25-40 years who had recovered from COVID-19.

In nucleotides, the sequence is TGTGCTAGCAGCTTAGGTGGCGGGGGCTCGGGGGAGACCCAGTACTTC. The encoded protein is CASSLGGGGSGETQYF. The chain was built from TRBV7-7 and TRBJ2-5; the best D guess is TRBD2, with 7 bases matching. From the cysteine up to the phenylalanine, the CDR3 has a length of 16 residues. The read is trimmed to its CDR3 DNA, 48 bases read in frame from base 1. The germline V gene (reference sequence) gives CDR1 as SSHAT and CDR2 as FNYEAQ.